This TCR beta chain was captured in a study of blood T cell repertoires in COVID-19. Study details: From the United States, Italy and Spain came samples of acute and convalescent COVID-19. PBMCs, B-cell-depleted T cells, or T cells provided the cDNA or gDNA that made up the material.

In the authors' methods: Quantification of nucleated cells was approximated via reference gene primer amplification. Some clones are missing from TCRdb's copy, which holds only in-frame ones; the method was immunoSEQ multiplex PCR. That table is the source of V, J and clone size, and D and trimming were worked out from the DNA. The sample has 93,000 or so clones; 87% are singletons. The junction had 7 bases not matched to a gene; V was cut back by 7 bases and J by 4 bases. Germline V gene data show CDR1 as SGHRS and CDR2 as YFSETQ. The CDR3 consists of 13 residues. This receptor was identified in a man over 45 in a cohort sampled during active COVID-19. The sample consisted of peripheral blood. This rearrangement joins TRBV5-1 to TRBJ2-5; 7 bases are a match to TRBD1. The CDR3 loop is CASQTGISETQYF. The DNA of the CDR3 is TGCGCCAGCCAGACAGGGATCTCAGAGACCCAGTACTTC.